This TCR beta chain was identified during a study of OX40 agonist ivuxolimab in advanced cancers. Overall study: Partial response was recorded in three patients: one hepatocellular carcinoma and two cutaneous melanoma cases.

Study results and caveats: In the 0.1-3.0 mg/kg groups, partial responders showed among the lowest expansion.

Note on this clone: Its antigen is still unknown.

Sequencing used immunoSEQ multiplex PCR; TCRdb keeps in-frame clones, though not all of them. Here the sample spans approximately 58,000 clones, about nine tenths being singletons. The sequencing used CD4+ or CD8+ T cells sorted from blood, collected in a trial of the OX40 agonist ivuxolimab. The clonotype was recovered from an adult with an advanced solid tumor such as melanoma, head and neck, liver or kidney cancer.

CDR3 nucleotides: TGTGCCAGCAGTTACGCGCCTAGCGGGAGGTTGCAGTTCTTC. It specifies CASSYAPSGRLQFF. The chain uses TRBV6-5 and TRBJ2-1, with 11 bases matching TRBD2. The CDR3 length is 14 residues. The germline gives CDR1 MNHEY, CDR2 SVGAGI. The ends lost 2 bases at V and 12 bases at J; junction bases unmatched: 6.